These 5 T cell receptor beta chains originate from one sample sequenced in a study of shared clonotypes between healthy human individuals. Profiled with immunoSEQ multiplex PCR; TCRdb holds only in-frame clones, not every one. The sample carries 2 million to 2.5 million clones, approximately 90% recorded once. Material: naive CD4+ T cells from PBMCs. Subset defined: CD45RA+ positively selected. The source of these receptors is a man between 18 and 35 years old in good health. Some clones in this sample may be carry-over from other donors' samples.

The chain joins TRBV18 to TRBJ1-1; TRBD1 matches 8 bases. Per the germline V gene, CDR1 is KGHSH and CDR2 is LQKENI. Unmatched junction bases numbered 10, after V lost 3 bases and J lost 4 bases. This CDR3 has 16 amino acids. CDR3 nucleotides: TGTGCCAGCTCACCGGGGACAGGCCAAACCGTCACTGAAGCTTTCTTT. Translation gives CASSPGTGQTVTEAFF.

This chain uses TRBV9 with TRBJ2-7; 8 bases match TRBD2. This CDR3 comprises 13 residues. V was pared by 0 bases and J by 8 bases, with 4 bases of the junction left unmatched. CDR1 SGDLS and CDR2 YYNGEE come from the germline V gene. The CDR3: CASSVAGGDQQYF. The CDR3 nucleotides read TGTGCCAGCAGCGTAGCGGGAGGGGATCAGCAGTACTTC.

The chain couples TRBV29-1 to TRBJ2-1, with TRBD2 identical over 9 bases. Germline-derived CDR1 and CDR2 are SQVTM and ANQGSEA. The CDR3 consists of 16 residues. With V trimmed by 4 bases and J by 4 bases, 11 bases remained unmatched. CDR3 sequence: CSVAPPAGGWYNEQFF. CDR3 nucleotide sequence: TGCAGCGTTGCCCCCCCGGCGGGAGGGTGGTACAATGAGCAGTTCTTC.

The CDR3 DNA is TGTGCCAGCAGGGCAGACACCGATTCCTACGAGCAGTACTTC. Its translation is CASRADTDSYEQYF. The gene calls are TRBV6-1 and TRBJ2-7; no clear D. The CDR3 totals 14 residues. Trimming pared 6 bases from V and 1 base from J, leaving 13 bases between. CDR1 MNHNS and CDR2 SASEGT come from the germline V gene.

The rearrangement links TRBV5-1 to TRBJ2-5; 13 bases line up with TRBD2. The CDR3 loop spans 18 amino acids. Germline CDR1 and CDR2: SGHRS and YFSETQ. Trimming removed 2 bases from V and 4 bases from J; junction bases left unmatched: 11. CDR3 DNA: TGCGCCAGCAGCTTATCCACAATACTAGCGGGAGGGGGAGAGACCCAGTACTTC. It encodes CASSLSTILAGGGETQYF.